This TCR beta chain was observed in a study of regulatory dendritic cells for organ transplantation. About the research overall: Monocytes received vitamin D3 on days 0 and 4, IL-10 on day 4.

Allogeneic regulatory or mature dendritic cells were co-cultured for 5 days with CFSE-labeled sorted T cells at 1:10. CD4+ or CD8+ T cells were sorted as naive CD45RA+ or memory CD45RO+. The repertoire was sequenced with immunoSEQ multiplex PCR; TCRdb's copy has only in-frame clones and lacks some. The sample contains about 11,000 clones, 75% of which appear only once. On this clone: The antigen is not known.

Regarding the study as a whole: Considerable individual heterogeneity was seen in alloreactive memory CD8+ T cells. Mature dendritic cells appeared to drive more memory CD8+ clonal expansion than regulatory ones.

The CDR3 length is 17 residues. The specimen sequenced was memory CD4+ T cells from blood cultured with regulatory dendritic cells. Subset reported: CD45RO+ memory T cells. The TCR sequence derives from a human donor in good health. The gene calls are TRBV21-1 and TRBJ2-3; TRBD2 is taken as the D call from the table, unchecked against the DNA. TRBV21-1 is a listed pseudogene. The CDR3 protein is CASSKGGAGGPTDTQYF. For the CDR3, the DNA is TGTGCCAGCAGCAAAGGGGGAGCGGGGGGGCCCACAGATACGCAGTATTTT.